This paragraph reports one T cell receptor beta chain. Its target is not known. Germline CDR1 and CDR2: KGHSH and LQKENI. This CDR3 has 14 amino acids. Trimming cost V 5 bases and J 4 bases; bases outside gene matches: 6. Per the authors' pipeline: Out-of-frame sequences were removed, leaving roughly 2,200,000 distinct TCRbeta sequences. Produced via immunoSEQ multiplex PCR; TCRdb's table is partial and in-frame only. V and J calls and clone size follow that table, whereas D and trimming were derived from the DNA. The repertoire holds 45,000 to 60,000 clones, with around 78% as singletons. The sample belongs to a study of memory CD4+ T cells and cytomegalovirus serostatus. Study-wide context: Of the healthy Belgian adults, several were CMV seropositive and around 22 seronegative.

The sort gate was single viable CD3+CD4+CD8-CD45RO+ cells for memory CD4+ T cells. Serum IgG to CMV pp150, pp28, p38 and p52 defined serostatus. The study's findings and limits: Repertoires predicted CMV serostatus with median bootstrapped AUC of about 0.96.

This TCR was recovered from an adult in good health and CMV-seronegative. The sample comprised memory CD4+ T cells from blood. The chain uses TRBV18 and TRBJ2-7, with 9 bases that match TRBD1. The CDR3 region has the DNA TGTGCCAGCTCAACGGGACAGGGTTTTTACGAGCAGTACTTC. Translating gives CASSTGQGFYEQYF. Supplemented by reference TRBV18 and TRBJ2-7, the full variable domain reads NAGVMQNPRHLVRRRGQEARLRCSPMKGHSHVYWYRQLPEEGLKFMVYLQKENIIDESGMPKERFSAEFPKEGPSILRIQQVVRGDSAAYFCASSTGQGFYEQYFGPGTRLTVT.